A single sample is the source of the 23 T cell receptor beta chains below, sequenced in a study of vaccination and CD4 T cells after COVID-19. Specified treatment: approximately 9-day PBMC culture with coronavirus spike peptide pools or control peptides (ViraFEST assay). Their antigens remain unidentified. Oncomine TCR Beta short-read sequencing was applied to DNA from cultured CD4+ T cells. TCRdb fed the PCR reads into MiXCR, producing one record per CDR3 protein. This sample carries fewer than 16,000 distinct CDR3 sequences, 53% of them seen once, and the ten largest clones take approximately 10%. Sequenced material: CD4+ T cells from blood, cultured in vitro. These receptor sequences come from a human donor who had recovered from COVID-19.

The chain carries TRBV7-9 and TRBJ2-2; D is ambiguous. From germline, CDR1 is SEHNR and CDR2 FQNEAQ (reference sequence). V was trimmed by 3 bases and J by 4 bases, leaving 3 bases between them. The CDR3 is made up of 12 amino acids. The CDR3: CASSLGTGELFF. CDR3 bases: TGTGCCAGCAGCTTGGGCACCGGGGAGCTGTTTTTT.

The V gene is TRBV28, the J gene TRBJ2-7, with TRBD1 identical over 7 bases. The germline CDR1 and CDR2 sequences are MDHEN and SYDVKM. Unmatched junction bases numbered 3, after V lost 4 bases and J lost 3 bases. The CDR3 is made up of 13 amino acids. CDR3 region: CASSSTGDYEQYF. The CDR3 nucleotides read TGTGCCAGCAGTTCAACAGGGGACTACGAGCAGTACTTC.

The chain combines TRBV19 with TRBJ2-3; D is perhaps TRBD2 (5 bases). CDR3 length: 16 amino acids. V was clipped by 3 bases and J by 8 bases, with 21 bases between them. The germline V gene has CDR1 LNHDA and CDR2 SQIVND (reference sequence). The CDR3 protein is CASSMGRGAQVGTQYF. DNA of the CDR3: TGTGCCAGTAGTATGGGCCGGGGAGCCCAGGTGGGTACGCAGTATTTT.

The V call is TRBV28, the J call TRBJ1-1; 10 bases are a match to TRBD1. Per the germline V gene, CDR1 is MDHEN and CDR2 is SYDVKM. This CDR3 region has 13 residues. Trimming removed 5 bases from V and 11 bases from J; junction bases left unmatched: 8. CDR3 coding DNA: TGTGCCAGCAGTCTGGGTGTGGGACAGGGGGCTTTCTTT. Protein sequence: CASSLGVGQGAFF.

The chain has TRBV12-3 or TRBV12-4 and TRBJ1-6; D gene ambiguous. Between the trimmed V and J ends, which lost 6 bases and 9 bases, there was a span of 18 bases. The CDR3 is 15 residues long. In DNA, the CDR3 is TGTGCCAGCAGCCCGAAGGGTGGGGTGATTTCACCCCTCCACTTT. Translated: CASSPKGGVISPLHF.

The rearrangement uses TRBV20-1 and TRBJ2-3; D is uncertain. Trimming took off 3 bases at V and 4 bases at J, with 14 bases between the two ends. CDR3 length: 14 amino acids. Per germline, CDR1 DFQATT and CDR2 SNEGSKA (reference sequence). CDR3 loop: CSARIPELPDTQYF. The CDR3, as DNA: TGCAGTGCTAGGATCCCAGAACTCCCAGATACGCAGTATTTT.

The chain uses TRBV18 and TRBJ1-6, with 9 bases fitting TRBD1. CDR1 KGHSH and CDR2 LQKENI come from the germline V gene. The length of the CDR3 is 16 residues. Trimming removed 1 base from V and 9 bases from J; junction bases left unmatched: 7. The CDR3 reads CASSPRGQGEGSPLHF. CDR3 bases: TGTGCCAGCTCACCACGGGGACAGGGAGAGGGTTCACCCCTCCACTTT.

This chain's CDR3 is CASSSYRDQPQHF. The CDR3 nucleotides are TGTGCCAGTAGTTCCTACAGGGACCAGCCCCAGCATTTT. This sequence joins TRBV19 and TRBJ1-5; TRBD1 is a possible D gene (6 bases). CDR3 size: 13 residues. V lost 5 bases to trimming and J lost 7 bases, with 12 bases between them. Germline V gene lookup returns CDR1 LNHDA and CDR2 SQIVND (reference sequence).

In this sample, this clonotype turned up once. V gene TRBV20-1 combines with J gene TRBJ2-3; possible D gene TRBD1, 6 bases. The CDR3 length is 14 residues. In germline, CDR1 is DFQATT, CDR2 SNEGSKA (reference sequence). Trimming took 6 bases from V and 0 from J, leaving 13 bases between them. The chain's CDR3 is CSALVGASTDTQYF. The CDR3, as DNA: TGCAGTGCCCTCGTGGGGGCGAGCACAGATACGCAGTATTTT.

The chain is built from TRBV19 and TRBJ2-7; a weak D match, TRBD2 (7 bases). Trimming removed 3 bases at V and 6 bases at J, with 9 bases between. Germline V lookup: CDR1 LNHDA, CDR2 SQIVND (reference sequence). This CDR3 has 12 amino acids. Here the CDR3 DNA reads TGTGCCAGTAGTATGGGGGGGCGCGAGCAGTACTTC. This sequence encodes CASSMGGREQYF.

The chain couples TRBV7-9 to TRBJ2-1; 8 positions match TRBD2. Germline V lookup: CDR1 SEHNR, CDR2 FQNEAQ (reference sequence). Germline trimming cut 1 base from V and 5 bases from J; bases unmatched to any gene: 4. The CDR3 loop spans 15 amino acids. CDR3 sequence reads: CASSLDWTSNNEQFF. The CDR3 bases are TGTGCCAGCAGCTTAGATTGGACTAGCAACAATGAGCAGTTCTTC.

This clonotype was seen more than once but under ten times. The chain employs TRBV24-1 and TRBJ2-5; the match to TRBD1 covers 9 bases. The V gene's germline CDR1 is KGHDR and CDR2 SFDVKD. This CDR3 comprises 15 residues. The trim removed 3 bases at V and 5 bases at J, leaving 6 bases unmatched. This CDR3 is CATSDPNRGRETQYF. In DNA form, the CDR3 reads TGTGCCACCAGTGATCCCAACAGGGGGCGTGAGACCCAGTACTTC.

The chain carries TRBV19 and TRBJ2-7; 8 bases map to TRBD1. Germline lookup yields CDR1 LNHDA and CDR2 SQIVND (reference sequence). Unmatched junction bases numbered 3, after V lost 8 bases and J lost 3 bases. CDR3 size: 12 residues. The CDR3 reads CASAGGRYEQYF. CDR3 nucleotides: TGTGCCAGTGCAGGGGGCCGCTACGAGCAGTACTTC.

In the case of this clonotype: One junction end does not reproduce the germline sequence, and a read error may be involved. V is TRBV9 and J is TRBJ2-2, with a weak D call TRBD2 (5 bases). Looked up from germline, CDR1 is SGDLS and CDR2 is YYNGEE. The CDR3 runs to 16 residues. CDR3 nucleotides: TGTGCCAGCAGCGTTAGGCAGCTTGCGAACACCGGGGAGCCGTTTTTT. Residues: CASSVRQLANTGEPFF.

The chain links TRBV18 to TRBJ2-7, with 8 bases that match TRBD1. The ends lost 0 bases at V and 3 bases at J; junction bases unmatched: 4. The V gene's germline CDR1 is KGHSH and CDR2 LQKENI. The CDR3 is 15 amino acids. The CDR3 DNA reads TGTGCCAGCTCACCACCGGGGGACAGGATCTACGAGCAGTACTTC. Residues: CASSPPGDRIYEQYF.

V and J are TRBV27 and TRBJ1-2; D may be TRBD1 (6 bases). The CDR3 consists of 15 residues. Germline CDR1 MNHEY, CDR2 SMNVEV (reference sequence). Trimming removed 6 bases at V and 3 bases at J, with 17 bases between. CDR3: CASSQTGGSHYGYTF. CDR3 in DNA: TGTGCCAGCAGCCAGACCGGGGGCTCCCACTATGGCTACACCTTC.

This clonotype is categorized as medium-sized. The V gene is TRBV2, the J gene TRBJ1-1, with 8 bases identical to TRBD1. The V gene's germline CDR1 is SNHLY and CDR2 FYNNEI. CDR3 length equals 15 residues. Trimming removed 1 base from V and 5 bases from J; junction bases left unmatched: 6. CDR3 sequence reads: CASSEGTGRRTEAFF. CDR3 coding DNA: TGTGCCAGCAGTGAAGGGACAGGGCGGAGGACTGAAGCTTTCTTT.

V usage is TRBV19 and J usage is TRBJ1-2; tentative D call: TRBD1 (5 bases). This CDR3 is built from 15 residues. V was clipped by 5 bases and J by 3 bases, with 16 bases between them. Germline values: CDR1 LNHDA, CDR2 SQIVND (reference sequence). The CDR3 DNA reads TGTGCCAGTAGTGATCAACCCGGGACGTACTATGGCTACACCTTC. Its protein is CASSDQPGTYYGYTF. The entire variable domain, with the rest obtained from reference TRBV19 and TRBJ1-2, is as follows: DGGITQSPKYLFRKEGQNVTLSCEQNLNHDAMYWYRQDPGQGLRLIYYSQIVNDFQKGDIAEGYSVSREKKESFPLTVTSAQKNPTAFYLCASSDQPGTYYGYTFGSGTRLTVV.

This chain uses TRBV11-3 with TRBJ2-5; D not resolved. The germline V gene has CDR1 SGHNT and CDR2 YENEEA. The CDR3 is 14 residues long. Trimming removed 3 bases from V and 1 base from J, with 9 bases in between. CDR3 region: CASSFPTGQETQYF. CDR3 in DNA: TGTGCCAGCAGCTTCCCAACGGGCCAAGAGACCCAGTACTTC.

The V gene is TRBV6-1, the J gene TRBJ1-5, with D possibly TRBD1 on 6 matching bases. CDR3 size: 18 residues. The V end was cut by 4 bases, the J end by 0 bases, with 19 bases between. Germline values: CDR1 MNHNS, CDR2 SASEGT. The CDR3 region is CASSATPGTPNSNQPQHF. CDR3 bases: TGTGCCAGCAGTGCCACCCCCGGGACACCTAATAGCAATCAGCCCCAGCATTTT.

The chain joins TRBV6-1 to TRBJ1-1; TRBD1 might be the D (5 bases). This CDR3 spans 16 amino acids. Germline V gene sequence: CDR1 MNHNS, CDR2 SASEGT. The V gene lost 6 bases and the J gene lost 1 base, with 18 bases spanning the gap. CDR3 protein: CASSRRMGQENTEAFF. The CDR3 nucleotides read TGTGCCAGCAGCCGACGCATGGGGCAGGAGAACACTGAAGCTTTCTTT.

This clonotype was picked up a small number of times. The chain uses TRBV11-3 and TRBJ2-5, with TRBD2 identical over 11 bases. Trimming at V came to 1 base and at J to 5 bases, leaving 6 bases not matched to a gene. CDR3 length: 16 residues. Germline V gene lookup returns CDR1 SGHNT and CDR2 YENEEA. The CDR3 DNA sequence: TGTGCCAGCAGCTTAGGACTAGCGGGGAGATGGGAGACCCAGTACTTC. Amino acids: CASSLGLAGRWETQYF.

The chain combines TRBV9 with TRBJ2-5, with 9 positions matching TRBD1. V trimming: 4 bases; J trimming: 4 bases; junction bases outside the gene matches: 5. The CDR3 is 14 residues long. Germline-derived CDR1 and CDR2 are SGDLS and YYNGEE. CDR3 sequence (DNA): TGTGCCAGCAGCCCCCGGACAGGGGTAGAGACCCAGTACTTC. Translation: CASSPRTGVETQYF.